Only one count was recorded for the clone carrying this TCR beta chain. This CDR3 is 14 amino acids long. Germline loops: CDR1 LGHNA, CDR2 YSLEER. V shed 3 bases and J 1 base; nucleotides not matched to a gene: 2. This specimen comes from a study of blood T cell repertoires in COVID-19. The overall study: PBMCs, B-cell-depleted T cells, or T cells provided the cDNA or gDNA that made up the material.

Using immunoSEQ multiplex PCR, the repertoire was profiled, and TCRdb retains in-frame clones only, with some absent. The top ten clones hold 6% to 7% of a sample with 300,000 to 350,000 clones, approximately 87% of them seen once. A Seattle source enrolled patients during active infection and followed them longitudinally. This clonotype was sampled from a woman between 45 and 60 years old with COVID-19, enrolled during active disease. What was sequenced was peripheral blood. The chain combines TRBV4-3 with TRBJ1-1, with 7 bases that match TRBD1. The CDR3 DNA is TGCGCCAGCAGCCAGGGACAGTGGAACACTGAAGCTTTCTTT. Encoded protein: CASSQGQWNTEAFF.